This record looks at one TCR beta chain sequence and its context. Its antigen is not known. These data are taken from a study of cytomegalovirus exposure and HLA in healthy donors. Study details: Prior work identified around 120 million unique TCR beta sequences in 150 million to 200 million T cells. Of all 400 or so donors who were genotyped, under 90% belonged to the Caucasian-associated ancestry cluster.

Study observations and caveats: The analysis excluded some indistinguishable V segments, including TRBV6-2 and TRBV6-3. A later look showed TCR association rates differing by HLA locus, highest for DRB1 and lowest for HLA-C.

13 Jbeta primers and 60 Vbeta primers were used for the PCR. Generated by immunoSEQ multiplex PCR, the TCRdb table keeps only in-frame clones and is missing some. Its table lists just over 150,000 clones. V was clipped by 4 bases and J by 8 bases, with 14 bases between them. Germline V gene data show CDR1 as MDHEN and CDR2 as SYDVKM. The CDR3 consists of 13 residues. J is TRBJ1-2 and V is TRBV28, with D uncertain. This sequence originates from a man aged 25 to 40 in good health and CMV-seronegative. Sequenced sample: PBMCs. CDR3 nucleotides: TGTGCCAGCAGTTGGGCTCCTTCTGGGGGCTACACCTTC. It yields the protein CASSWAPSGGYTF.